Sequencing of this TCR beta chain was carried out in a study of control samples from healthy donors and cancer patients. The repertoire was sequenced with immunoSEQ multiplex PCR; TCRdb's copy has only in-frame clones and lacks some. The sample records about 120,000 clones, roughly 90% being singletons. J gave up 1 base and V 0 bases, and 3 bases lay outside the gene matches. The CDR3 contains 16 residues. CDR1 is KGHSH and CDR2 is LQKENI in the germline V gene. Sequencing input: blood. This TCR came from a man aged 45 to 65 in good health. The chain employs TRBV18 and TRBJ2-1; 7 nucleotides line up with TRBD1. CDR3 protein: CASSPPTGKSYNEQFF. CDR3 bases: TGTGCCAGCTCACCACCGACAGGGAAATCCTACAATGAGCAGTTCTTC.